This paragraph covers one T cell receptor beta chain sequence. The data are from a study of blood T cell repertoires in COVID-19. TCRdb's copy holds only in-frame clones and misses some; the assay was immunoSEQ multiplex PCR. Seen here are a few hundred thousand clones, approximately 89% observed once, and the top ten hold less than 6.5%. Participants spanned ages about 18 to 100 years and resided in roughly 22 US areas. CDR1 and CDR2 from the germline V gene are SGHDT and YYEEEE. The CDR3 covers 16 residues. With 0 bases removed from V and 5 bases from J, the gap between germline ends came to 17 bases.

Sequencing input: PBMCs or T cells enriched from blood (not recorded which). The V call is TRBV5-6, the J call TRBJ2-5, with D maybe TRBD1 (5 bases). The source is a man aged 25-45 years who had recovered from COVID-19. The CDR3 DNA follows: TGTGCCAGCAGCTTGGAGTTAGGGTCAGGGCGGGAGACCCAGTACTTC. As protein: CASSLELGSGRETQYF.